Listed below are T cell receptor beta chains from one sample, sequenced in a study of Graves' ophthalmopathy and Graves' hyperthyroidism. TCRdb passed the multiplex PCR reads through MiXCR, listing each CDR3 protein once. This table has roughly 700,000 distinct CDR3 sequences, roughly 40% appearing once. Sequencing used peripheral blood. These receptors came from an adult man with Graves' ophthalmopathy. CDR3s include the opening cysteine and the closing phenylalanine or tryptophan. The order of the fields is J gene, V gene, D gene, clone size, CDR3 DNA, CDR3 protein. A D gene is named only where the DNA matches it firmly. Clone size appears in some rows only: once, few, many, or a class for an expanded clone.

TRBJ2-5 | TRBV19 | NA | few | TGTGCCAGTAGTTTCCAGGGCCGGGAGACCCAGTACTTC | CASSFQGRETQYF
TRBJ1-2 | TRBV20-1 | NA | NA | TGCAGTGCTAGAGATCTGTCGACCGGGGATGGCTACACCTTC | CSARDLSTGDGYTF
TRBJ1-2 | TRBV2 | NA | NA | TGTGCCAGCAGCCAAGAATACGGCAGTAACTATGGCTACACCTTC | CASSQEYGSNYGYTF
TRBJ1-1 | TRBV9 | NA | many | TGTGCCAGCAGCCCCCGACGGTACACTGAAGCTTTCTTT | CASSPRRYTEAFF
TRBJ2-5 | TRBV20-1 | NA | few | TGCAGTGCTGGGGGGACAGAGGCAGAGACCCAGTACTTC | CSAGGTEAETQYF
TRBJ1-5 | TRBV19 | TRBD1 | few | TGTGCCAGTAGGGGGACAGCGCGATATAGCAATCAGCCCCAGCATTTT | CASRGTARYSNQPQHF
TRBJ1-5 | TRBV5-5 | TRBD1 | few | TGTGCCAGCAGCTTACAGGGGGCTACCTATCAGCCCCAGCATTTT | CASSLQGATYQPQHF
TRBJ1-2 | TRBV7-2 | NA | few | TGTGCCAGCAGCTTAGGGATCTCCCCCGGCGATGGCTACACCTTC | CASSLGISPGDGYTF
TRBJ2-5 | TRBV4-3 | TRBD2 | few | TGCGCCAGCAGCCAAAGTCAGCGGGAGGAAGAGACCCAGTACTTC | CASSQSQREEETQYF
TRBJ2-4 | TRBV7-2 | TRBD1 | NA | TGTGCCAGCAGCCCAGGACAGGGGAGGACAAACATTCAGTACTTC | CASSPGQGRTNIQYF
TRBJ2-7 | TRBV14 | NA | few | TGTGCCAGCAGCCAAGACCTCTACGAGCAGTACTTC | CASSQDLYEQYF
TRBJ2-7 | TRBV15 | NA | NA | TGTGCCACCCGAGACGGAAGCGAGCAGTACTTC | CATRDGSEQYF
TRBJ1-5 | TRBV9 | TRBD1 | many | TGTGCCAGCAGCGTACAGGGGGACCAGCCCCAGCATTTT | CASSVQGDQPQHF
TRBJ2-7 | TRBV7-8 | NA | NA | TGCGCCAGCAGCCCTTCTACACGACAGTTCGAGCAGTACTTC | CASSPSTRQFEQYF
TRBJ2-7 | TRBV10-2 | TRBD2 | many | TGCGCCAGCACGTCCGGGGCTAGCGGGACCCCCTACGAGCAGTACTTC | CASTSGASGTPYEQYF
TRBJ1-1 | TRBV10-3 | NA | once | TGTGCCATCAGTCCAACAGATTTGAACACTGAAGCTTTCTTT | CAISPTDLNTEAFF
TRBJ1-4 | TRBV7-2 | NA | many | TGTGCCAGCAGCTCCAGCCTGGGACCAGAAGGTGAAAAACTGTTTTTT | CASSSSLGPEGEKLFF
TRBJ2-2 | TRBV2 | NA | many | TGTGCCAGCAGTGTGTCCGGGGAGCTGTTTTTT | CASSVSGELFF
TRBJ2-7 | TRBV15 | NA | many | TGTGCCACCAGCCCGCTGAACGAGCAGTACTTC | CATSPLNEQYF
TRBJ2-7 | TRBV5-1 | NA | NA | TGCGCCAGCAGCTTGGAGGCAGGGAGCTCCTACGAGCAGTACTTC | CASSLEAGSSYEQYF
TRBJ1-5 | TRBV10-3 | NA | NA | TGTGCGACCGACCTCGTTCAGCCCCAGCATTTT | CATDLVQPQHF
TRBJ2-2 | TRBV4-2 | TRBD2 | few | TGTGCCAGTGCCGGGACTAGCGACGACGGGGAGCTGTTTTTT | CASAGTSDDGELFF
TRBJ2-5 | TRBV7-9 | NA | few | TGTGCCAGCAGCGGATTGGGAGGACAATTCGGAGAGACCCAGTACTTC | CASSGLGGQFGETQYF
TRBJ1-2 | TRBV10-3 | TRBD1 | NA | TGTGCCAGCAGTTACTCCCCGGACAGGGCCATCCCCTATGGCTACACCTTC | CASSYSPDRAIPYGYTF
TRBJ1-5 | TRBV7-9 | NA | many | TGTGCCAGCAGCTTAGTCGGACCTGGTCAGCCCCAGCATTTT | CASSLVGPGQPQHF
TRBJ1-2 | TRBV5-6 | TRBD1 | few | TGTGCCAGCAGCTCTGGACAGGAACGAGGCTACACCTTC | CASSSGQERGYTF
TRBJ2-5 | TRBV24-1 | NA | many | TGTGCCACCAGTGATTTGCGAAGCGGAGGGGAGACCCAGTACTTC | CATSDLRSGGETQYF
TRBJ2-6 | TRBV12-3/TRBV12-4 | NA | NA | TGTGCCAGCAGGATAGACTTGTTCGGGGCCAACGTCCTGACTTTC | CASRIDLFGANVLTF
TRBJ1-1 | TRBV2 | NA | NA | TGTGCCAGCATCTGGGAGGGGAACACTGAAGCTTTCTTT | CASIWEGNTEAFF
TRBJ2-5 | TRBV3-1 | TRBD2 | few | TGTGCCAGCAGCCAATTCGGACTAGCGGGGACCCAGTACTTC | CASSQFGLAGTQYF
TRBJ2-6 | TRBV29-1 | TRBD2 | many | TGCAGCGTTGAGGAGCGGGGGACTCTTTCTGGGGCCAACGTCCTGACTTTC | CSVEERGTLSGANVLTF
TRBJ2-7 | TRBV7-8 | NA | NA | TGTGCCAGTAGCCCGGTGGGCGGGGTGACCTACGAGCAGTACTTC | CASSPVGGVTYEQYF
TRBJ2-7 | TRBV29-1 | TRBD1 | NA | TGCAGCGCTGATGACAGGGGTCTCGGGCAGTACTTC | CSADDRGLGQYF
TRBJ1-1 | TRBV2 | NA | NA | TGTGCCAGCAGTGAGGGCAGCGTCGGCACTAAAGCTTTCTTT | CASSEGSVGTKAFF
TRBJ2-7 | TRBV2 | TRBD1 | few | TGTGCCAGCAGTACGCGACAGGGCTCCTACGAGCAGTACTTC | CASSTRQGSYEQYF
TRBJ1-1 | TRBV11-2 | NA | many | TGTGCCAGCAGCTTAGAGGGCTGGAGAGAAGCTTTCTTT | CASSLEGWREAFF
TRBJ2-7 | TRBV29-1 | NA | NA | TGCAGCTTGGTGGAGGGGTCATCCTACGAGCAGTACTTC | CSLVEGSSYEQYF
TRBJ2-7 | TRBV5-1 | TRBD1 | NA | TGCGCCAGCAGCTTGGAGACAGGGCTGTTTTACGAGCAGTACTTC | CASSLETGLFYEQYF
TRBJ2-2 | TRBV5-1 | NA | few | TGCGCCAGCAGGGAGGACGGCGCCGGGGAGCTGTTTTTT | CASREDGAGELFF
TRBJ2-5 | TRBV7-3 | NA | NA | TGTGCCAGCAGCTCCCGGGACTCGGAGAGGGAGACCCAGTACTTC | CASSSRDSERETQYF
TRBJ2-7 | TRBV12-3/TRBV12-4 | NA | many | TGTGCCAGCAGTTTCTGGGCAGGGTCCCAGCAGTACTTC | CASSFWAGSQQYF
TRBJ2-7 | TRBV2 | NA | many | TGTGCCAGCAGGGAGGTCGGTTCCTACGAGCAGTACTTC | CASREVGSYEQYF
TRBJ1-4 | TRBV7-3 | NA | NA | TGTGCCAGCAGCTTAAACAGAAAGGGCTCGGCAACTAATGAAAAACTGTTTTTT | CASSLNRKGSATNEKLFF
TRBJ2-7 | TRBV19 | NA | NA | TGTGCCAGTAGTCCATCCGAAAACTACGAGCAGTACTTC | CASSPSENYEQYF
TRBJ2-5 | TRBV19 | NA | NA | TGTGCCAGTAGTATGTCTCCGATGGAACAAGAGACCCAGTACTTC | CASSMSPMEQETQYF
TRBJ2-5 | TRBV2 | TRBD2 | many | TGTGCCAGCGGGACTAGACAAGAGGCCCAGTACTTC | CASGTRQEAQYF
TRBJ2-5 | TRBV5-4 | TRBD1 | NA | TGTGCCAGCAGCTCGCAACAGGGGTCCCAAGAGACCCAGTACTTC | CASSSQQGSQETQYF
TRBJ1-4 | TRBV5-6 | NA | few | TGTGCCAGCAGCTTGGGGGGCCGAACCGAAAAACTGTTTTTT | CASSLGGRTEKLFF
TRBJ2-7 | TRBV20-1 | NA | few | TGCAGTGCTAGCGGGAGCTTTGGCGAGCAGTACTTC | CSASGSFGEQYF
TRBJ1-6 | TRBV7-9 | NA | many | TGTGCCAGCAGCTTAGAGCCACAGAGTCTCGCCAATTCACCCCTCCACTTT | CASSLEPQSLANSPLHF
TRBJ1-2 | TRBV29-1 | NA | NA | TGCAGCGTCACCCTAGCGGGGGATATCACCTTC | CSVTLAGDITF
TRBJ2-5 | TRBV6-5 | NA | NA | TGTGCCAGCCGGCGAGGGGTTTTGGAGACCCAGTACTTC | CASRRGVLETQYF
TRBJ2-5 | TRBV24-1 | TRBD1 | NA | TGTGCCACCAGTGACCCCGGGACAGGGACTGAGGCCCAGTACTTC | CATSDPGTGTEAQYF
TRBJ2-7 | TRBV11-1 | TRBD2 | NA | TGTGCCAGCAGGGGCCCCGGGACTAGCGGCTACGAGCAGTACTTC | CASRGPGTSGYEQYF
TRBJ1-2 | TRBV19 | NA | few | TGTGCCAGTAGTATTACTGAAAGTATCTATGGCTACACCTTC | CASSITESIYGYTF
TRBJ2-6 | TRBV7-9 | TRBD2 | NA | TGTGCCAGCAGCTTAGGACTAGCGGGCTCTGGGGCCAACGTCCTGACTTTC | CASSLGLAGSGANVLTF
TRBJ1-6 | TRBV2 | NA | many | TGTGCCAGCAAACAGGGTTTTCTTTCACCCCTCCACTTT | CASKQGFLSPLHF
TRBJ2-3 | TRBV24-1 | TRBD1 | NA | TGTGCCACCAGTGACCGGGGACAGGGGTACACAGATACGCAGTATTTT | CATSDRGQGYTDTQYF